The 6 T cell receptor beta chains in this list originate from one sample, sequenced in a study of T-cell reconstitution after alpha-beta-depleted transplantation in children. Unique molecular identifiers were incorporated during preparation of the TCRbeta library. Using its own MiXCR run on the PCR reads, TCRdb lists one record per CDR3 protein. This table holds fewer than 500,000 distinct CDR3 sequences, 43% found once. The sample consisted of PBMCs, taken before TCRalphabeta/CD19-depleted stem cell transplant. The receptors were sampled from a girl between 2 and 10 years old with aplastic anemia, due to receive a stem cell transplant.

This clonotype was seen a single time. The chain joins TRBV6-6 to TRBJ2-3; D unresolved. CDR1 and CDR2 (germline): MNHNY, SVGAGI (reference sequence). This CDR3 has 13 amino acids. The V gene lost 7 bases and the J gene lost 2 bases, with 10 bases spanning the gap. The CDR3 sequence is CASILRPTDTQYF. The CDR3 DNA reads TGTGCCAGCATCCTCCGACCCACAGATACGCAGTATTTT.

The table lists this clonotype with a few counts. The rearrangement uses TRBV10-3 and TRBJ1-5; D is unclear. CDR1 and CDR2 from the germline V gene are ENHRY and SYGVKD. The CDR3 contains 12 residues. Trimming stripped 6 bases from V and 9 bases from J, with 12 bases between. The CDR3 here is CAIRGTGGPQHF. The CDR3 DNA reads as TGTGCCATCAGAGGAACCGGTGGGCCCCAGCATTTT.

This clonotype occurred many times. V usage is TRBV7-9 and J usage is TRBJ2-1; TRBD1 or TRBD2 may be the D gene (6 bases each). This CDR3 has 12 amino acids. Looked up from germline, CDR1 is SEHNR and CDR2 is FQNEAQ (reference sequence). Trimming removed 8 bases at V and 6 bases at J, with 11 bases between. The CDR3, as DNA: TGTGCCAGCCTGGGGGGCTCCAATGAGCAGTTCTTC. It translates to CASLGGSNEQFF.

The chain couples TRBV18 to TRBJ1-2; D is undetermined. Germline values: CDR1 KGHSH, CDR2 LQKENI. V lost 5 bases and J lost 3, with 13 bases in between. This CDR3 contains 14 residues. The CDR3 is CASSTMDHHYGYTF. For the CDR3, the DNA is TGTGCCAGCTCAACTATGGACCACCACTATGGCTACACCTTC.

This clonotype was detected many times. CDR3 region: CASRRSGSAGELFF. The DNA of the CDR3 is TGTGCCAGCAGGCGGAGCGGGAGCGCCGGGGAGCTGTTTTTT. The genes are TRBV12-3 or TRBV12-4 and TRBJ2-2; TRBD2 agrees at 8 bases. This CDR3 is built from 14 residues. V was pared by 6 bases and J by 6 bases, with 6 bases of the junction left unmatched.

This clonotype appeared many times. This chain connects TRBV29-1 to TRBJ1-1, with TRBD1 identical over 7 bases. V dropped 6 bases and J dropped 4; count of bases not matched to a gene: 8. Germline V CDR1 and CDR2: SQVTM, ANQGSEA. The CDR3 length is 13 residues. CDR3 sequence reads: CSVVTGDGTEAFF. DNA for the CDR3: TGCAGCGTAGTAACAGGGGATGGCACTGAAGCTTTCTTT.